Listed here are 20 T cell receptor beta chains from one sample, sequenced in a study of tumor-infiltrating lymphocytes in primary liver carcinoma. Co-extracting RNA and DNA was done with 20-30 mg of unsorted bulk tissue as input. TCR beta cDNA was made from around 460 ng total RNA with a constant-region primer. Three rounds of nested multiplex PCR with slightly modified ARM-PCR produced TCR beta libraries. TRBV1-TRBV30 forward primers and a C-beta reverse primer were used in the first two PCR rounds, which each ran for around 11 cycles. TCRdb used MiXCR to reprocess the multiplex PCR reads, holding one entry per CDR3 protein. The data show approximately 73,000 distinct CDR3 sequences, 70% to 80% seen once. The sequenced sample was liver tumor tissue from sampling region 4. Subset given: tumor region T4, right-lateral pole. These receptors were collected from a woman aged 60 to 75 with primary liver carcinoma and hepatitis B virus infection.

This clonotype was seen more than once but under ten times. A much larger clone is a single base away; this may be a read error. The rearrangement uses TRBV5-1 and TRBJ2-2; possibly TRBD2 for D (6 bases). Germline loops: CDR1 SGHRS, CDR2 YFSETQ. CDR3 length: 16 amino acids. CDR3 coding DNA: TGCGCCAGCAACTTGCGTATGGGGGGAGAGACCGGGGAGCTGTTTTTT. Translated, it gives CASNLRMGGETGELFF.

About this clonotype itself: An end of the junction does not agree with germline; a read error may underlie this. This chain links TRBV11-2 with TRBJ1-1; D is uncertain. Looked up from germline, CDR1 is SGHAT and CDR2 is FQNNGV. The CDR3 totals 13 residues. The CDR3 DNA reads TGTTCCAGCGGCCTCGGACTGAACACTGAAGCTTTCTTT. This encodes CSSGLGLNTEAFF.

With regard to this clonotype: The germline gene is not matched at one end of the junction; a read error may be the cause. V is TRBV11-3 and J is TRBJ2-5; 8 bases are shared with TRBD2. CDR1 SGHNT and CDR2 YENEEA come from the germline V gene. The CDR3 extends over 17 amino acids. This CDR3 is CISSLDAPGLGDETQYF. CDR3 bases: TGTATCAGCAGCTTAGATGCCCCGGGACTAGGGGATGAGACCCAATACTTC.

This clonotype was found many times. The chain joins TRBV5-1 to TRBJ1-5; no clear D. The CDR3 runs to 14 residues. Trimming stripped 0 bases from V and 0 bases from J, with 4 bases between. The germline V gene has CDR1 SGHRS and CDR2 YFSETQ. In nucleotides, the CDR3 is TGCGCCAGCAGCTTGGATAGTAGCAATCAGCCCCAGCATTTT. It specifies CASSLDSSNQPQHF.

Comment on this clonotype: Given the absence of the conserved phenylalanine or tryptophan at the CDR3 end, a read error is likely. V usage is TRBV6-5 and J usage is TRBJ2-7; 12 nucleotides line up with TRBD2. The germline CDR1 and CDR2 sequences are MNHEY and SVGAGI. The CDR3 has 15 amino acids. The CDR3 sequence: CARRPTSGSSHEQYL. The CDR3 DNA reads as TGTGCCAGGAGACCGACTAGCGGGAGCTCCCACGAACAGTACCTC.

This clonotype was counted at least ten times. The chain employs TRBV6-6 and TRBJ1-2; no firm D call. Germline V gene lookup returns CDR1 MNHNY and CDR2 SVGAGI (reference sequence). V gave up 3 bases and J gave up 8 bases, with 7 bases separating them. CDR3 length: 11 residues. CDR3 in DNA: TGTGCCAGCAGTTATCAGACCGGCTACACCTTC. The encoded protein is CASSYQTGYTF.

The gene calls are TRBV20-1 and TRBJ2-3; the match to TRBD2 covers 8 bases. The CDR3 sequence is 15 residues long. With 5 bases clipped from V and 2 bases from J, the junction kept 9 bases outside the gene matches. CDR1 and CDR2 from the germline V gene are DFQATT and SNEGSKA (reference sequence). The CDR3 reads CSASTPGGTTDTQYF. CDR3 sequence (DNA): TGCAGTGCTTCTACCCCGGGGGGGACCACAGATACGCAGTATTTT.

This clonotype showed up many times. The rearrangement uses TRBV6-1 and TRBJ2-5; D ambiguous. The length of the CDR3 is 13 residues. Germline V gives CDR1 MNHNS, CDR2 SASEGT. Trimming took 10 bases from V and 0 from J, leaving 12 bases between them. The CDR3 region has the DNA TGTGCCACCCTCGCACAGCACCAAGAGACCCAGTACTTC. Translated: CATLAQHQETQYF.

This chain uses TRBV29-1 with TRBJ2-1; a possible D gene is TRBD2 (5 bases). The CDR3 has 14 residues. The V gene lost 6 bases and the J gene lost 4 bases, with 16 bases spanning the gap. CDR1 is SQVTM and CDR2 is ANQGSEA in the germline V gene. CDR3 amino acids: CSVPRLTSYNEQFF. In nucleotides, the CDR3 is TGCAGCGTCCCACGACTAACGTCGTACAATGAGCAGTTCTTC.

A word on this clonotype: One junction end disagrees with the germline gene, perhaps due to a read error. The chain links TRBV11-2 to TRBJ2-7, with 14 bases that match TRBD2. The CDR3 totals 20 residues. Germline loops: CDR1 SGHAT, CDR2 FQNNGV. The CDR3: CAGSPISRLAGGQKPYEQYF. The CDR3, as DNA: TGTGCCGGCAGCCCCATTTCCCGACTAGCGGGAGGGCAGAAACCATACGAGCAGTACTTC.

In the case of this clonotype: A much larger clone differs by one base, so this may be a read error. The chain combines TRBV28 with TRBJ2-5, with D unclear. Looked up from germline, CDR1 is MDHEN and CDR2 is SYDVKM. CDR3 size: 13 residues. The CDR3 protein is CASSLSGQETHYF. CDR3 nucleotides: TGTGCCAGCAGTTTATCGGGCCAAGAGACCCATTACTTC. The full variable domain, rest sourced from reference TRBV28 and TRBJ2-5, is DVKVTQSSRYLVKRTGEKVFLECVQDMDHENMFWYRQDPGLGLRLIYFSYDVKMKEKGDIPEGYSVSREKKERFSLILESASTNQTSMYLCASSLSGQETHYFGPGTRLLVL.

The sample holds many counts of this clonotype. The CDR3 reads CASGRTGRAYNEQFF. The CDR3 coding sequence is TGTGCCAGCGGACGGACAGGGAGGGCCTACAATGAGCAGTTCTTC. The V call is TRBV12-3 or TRBV12-4, the J call TRBJ2-1, with D possibly TRBD1 on 8 matching bases. The CDR3 loop spans 15 amino acids. V lost 8 bases to trimming and J lost 2 bases, with 16 bases between them.

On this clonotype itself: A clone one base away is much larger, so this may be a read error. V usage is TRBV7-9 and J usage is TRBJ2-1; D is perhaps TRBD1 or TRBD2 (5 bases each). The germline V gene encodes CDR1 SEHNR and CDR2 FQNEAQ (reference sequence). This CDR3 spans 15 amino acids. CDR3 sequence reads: CASSRGTEFYNELFF. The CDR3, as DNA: TGTGCCAGCAGCCGAGGGACGGAGTTTTACAATGAGCTGTTCTTC.

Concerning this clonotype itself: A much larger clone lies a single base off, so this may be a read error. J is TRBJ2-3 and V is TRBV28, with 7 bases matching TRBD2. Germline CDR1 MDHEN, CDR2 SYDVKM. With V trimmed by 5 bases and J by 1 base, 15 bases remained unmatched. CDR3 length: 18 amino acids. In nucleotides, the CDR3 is TGTGCCAGCAGTACCCGACTAGTGGGAGGGGTGGGCACAGATACGCAGTATTTT. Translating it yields CASSTRLVGGVGTDTQYF.

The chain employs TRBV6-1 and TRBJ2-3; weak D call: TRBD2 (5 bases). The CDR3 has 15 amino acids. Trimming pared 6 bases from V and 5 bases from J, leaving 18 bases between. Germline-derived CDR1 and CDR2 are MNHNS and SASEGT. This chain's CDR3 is CASSTGISIRDTQYF. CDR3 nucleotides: TGTGCCAGCAGCACCGGGATTAGTATCAGAGATACGCAGTATTTT.

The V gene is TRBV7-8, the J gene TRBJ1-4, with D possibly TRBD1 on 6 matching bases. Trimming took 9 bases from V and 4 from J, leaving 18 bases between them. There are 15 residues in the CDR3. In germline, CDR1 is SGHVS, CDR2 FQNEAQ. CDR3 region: CASSPGRGLNEKLFF. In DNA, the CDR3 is TGTGCCAGTAGCCCGGGACGGGGGCTTAATGAAAAACTGTTTTTT.

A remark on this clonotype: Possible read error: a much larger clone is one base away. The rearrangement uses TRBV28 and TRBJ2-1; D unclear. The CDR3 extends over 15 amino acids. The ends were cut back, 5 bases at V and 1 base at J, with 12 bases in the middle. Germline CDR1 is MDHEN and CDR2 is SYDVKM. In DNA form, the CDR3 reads TGTGCCAGCAGTCGCATGACCATTTCCTACAATGAGCAGTTCTTC. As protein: CASSRMTISYNEQFF.

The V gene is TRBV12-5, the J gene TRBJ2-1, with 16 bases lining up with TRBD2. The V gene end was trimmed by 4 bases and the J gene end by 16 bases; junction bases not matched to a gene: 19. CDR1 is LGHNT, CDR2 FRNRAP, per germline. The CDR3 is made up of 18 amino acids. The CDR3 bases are TGTGCTAGTGGTTCTCCTCCGGGACTAGCGGGAGGGCCCAATGGGCAATTCTTC. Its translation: CASGSPPGLAGGPNGQFF.

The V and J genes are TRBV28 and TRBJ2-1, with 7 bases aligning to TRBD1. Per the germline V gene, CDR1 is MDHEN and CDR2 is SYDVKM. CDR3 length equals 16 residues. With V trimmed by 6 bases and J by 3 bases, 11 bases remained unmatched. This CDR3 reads CASSPAGTAIYNEQFF. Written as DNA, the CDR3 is TGTGCCAGCAGCCCCGCCGGGACAGCCATCTACAATGAGCAGTTCTTC.

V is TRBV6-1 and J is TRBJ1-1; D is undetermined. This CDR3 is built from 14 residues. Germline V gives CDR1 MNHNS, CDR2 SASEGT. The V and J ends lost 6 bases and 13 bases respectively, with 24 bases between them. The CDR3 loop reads CASRAGMENTGVFF. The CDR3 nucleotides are TGTGCCAGCAGGGCCGGGATGGAGAACACTGGAGTTTTCTTT.